This T cell receptor beta chain was identified during a study of breast tumors, draining lymph nodes, adjacent tissues. TCRdb itself ran the multiplex PCR reads through MiXCR, one entry per CDR3 protein. The repertoire includes 200,000 to 250,000 distinct CDR3 sequences, less than 35% of them detected once, and 3% to 4.5% sits in the top ten. Axillary draining lymph nodes of breast cancer patients supplied the node samples. There are many counts of this clonotype. Its specificity is unknown. Study-wide results and limits: Compared with basal-like, luminal-like tumors shared significantly more repertoire with nontumor tissue. Most tumor T cells seemingly derive from lymph node, then expand in tumor. Data only fit, rather than demonstrated, lymph node origin of most tumor T cells. Tumor repertoires ranked between lymph nodes and nontumor tissue in diversity, with V and J gene preferences.

The clonotype comes from a female donor with breast cancer. Some clones in this sample may be carry-over from other donors' samples. Material for sequencing was axillary lymph node tissue.

The CDR3 spells CSARDLVAGFHEQYF. The CDR3 DNA follows: TGCAGTGCTAGAGATCTGGTAGCGGGGTTCCACGAGCAGTACTTC. The V call is TRBV20-1, the J call TRBJ2-7; 8 bases line up with TRBD2. The CDR3 length is 15 residues. Per germline, CDR1 DFQATT and CDR2 SNEGSKA (reference sequence). Trimming cost V 0 bases and J 5 bases; bases outside gene matches: 9.